This T cell receptor beta chain was recovered during a study of T cells in Graves' hyperthyroidism and ophthalmopathy. Overall study results and limits: Among clonotypes expanded in thyroid above 0.001, most were also found in blood. A model of 13 V-J pairs discriminated ophthalmopathy from stable hyperthyroidism.

TCR beta CDR3 sequences were amplified from RNA transcripts. HTBI primers drove first-round RT-PCR of the TCR CDR3. TCRdb independently ran MiXCR on the multiplex PCR reads; one entry per CDR3 protein. This sample yields some 690,000 distinct CDR3 sequences, of which roughly a sixth are seen a single time; about 16% belongs to the top ten. The CDR3 is made up of 13 amino acids. Germline-derived CDR1 and CDR2 are LGHNT and FRNRAP. Trimming removed 3 bases from V and 5 bases from J, with 10 bases in between. Used for diagnoses were clinical symptoms, serum thyroxine and TRAb, thyroid ultrasound and orbital computed tomography. This clonotype was counted many times. What it recognizes is unknown.

This sequence was found in a man aged 50-59 years with Graves' hyperthyroidism. The sequenced sample consisted of blood. The genes are TRBV12-5 and TRBJ1-1; D may be TRBD1 (6 bases). The CDR3 spells CASGLGGWTEAFF. CDR3 nucleotide sequence: TGTGCTAGTGGTTTAGGGGGTTGGACTGAAGCTTTCTTT.